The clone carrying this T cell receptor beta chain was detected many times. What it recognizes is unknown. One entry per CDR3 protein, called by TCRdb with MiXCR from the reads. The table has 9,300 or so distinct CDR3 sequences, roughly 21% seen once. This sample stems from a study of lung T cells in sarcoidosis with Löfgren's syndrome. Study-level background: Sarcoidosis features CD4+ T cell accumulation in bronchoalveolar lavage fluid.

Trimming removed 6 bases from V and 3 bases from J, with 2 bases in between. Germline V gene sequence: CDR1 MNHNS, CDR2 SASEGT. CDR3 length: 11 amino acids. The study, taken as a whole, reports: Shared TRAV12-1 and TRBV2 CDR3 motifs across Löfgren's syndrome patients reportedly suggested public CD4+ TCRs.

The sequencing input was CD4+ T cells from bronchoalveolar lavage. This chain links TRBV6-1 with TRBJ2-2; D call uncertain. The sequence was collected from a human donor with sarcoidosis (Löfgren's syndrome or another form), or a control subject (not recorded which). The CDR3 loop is CASRHTGELFF. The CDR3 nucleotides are TGTGCCAGCAGGCACACCGGGGAGCTGTTTTTT.